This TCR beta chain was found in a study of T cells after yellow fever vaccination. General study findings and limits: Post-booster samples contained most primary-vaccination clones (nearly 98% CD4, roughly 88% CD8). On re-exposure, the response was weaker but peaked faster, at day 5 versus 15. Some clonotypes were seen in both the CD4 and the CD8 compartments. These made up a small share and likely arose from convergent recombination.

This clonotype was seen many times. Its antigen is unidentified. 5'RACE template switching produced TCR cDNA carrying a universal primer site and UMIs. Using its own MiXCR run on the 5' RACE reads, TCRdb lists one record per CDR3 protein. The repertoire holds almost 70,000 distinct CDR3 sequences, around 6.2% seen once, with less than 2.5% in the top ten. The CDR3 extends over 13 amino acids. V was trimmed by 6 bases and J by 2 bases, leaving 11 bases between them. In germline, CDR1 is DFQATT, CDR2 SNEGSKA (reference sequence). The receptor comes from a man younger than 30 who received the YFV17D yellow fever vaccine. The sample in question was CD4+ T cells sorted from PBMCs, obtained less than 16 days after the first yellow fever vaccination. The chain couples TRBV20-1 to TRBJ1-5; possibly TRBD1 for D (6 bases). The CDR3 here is CSARRTGNQPQHF. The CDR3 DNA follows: TGCAGTGCCCGCCGGACAGGCAATCAGCCCCAGCATTTT.